The clone carrying this T cell receptor beta chain was detected many times. The CDR3 extends over 16 amino acids. The ends were cut back, 5 bases at V and 2 bases at J, with 18 bases in the middle. CDR1 is SQVTM, CDR2 ANQGSEA, per germline. The record originates from a study of T-cell reconstitution after alpha-beta-depleted transplantation in children. A TCRbeta library incorporating unique molecular identifiers was prepared. TCRdb fed the PCR reads into MiXCR, producing one record per CDR3 protein. The table has about 410,000 distinct CDR3 sequences, around 21% seen once; the top ten hold over 3.5%.

The sequence came from a human donor who donated a stem cell graft to a child with acute myeloid leukemia. Sequencing used PBMCs from the stem cell graft donor, obtained from the stem cell graft. The chain has TRBV29-1 and TRBJ1-4; no definite D call. CDR3 nucleotides: TGCAGCGTTCGCACCTCCGAGGTGTGGACTAATGAAAAACTGTTTTTT. It is translated as CSVRTSEVWTNEKLFF.